Below, 10 T cell receptor beta chains from the same sample are listed, as sequenced in a study of blood T cell repertoires in COVID-19. TCRdb's table, derived via immunoSEQ multiplex PCR, lists solely in-frame clones and lacks some. This table holds roughly 75,000 clones, about nine tenths found once. Sequences were obtained from peripheral blood. Receptors originate from an elderly man in a cohort sampled during active COVID-19.

The gene calls are TRBV5-1 and TRBJ2-3, with 8 positions matching TRBD1. CDR1 is SGHRS, CDR2 YFSETQ, per germline. J gave up 1 base and V 4 bases, and 8 bases lay outside the gene matches. This CDR3 has 16 amino acids. Here the CDR3 reads CASSPRQGKGTDTQYF. CDR3 in DNA: TGCGCCAGCAGCCCACGACAGGGGAAGGGCACAGATACGCAGTATTTT.

This clone was detected a few times. The chain is built from TRBV12-5 and TRBJ2-2, with 7 bases fitting TRBD2. Trimming removed 2 bases from V and 5 bases from J; junction bases left unmatched: 2. Germline assignment: CDR1 LGHNT and CDR2 FRNRAP. CDR3 length: 14 residues. For the CDR3, the DNA is TGTGCTAGTGGTTTGCAGGGAGGGACCGGGGAGCTGTTTTTT. Protein product: CASGLQGGTGELFF.

The rearrangement uses TRBV7-9 and TRBJ2-5; TRBD1 aligns across 8 bases. V trimming: 4 bases; J trimming: 1 base; junction bases outside the gene matches: 5. This CDR3 region has 15 residues. Germline-derived CDR1 and CDR2 are SEHNR and FQNEAQ (reference sequence). Here the CDR3 reads CASSSGQGGQETQYF. For the CDR3, the DNA is TGTGCCAGCAGCTCCGGACAGGGCGGCCAAGAGACCCAGTACTTC.

This chain uses TRBV15 with TRBJ1-1; D is perhaps TRBD1 (6 bases). Trimming took off 3 bases at V and 6 bases at J, with 14 bases between the two ends. Per the germline V gene, CDR1 is LNHNV and CDR2 is YYDKDF (reference sequence). This CDR3 contains 14 residues. CDR3 loop: CATSREHRASEAFF. The CDR3, as DNA: TGTGCCACCAGCAGGGAACACAGGGCTTCTGAAGCTTTCTTT.

The chain combines TRBV6-5 with TRBJ2-3, with TRBD1 matching over 10 bases. Unmatched junction bases numbered 6, after V lost 0 bases and J lost 6 bases. Looked up from germline, CDR1 is MNHEY and CDR2 is SVGAGI. The CDR3 runs to 16 residues. The CDR3 here is CASSYSSGQGGDTQYF. The CDR3 nucleotides are TGTGCCAGCAGTTACTCGAGTGGACAGGGGGGTGATACGCAGTATTTT.

This clone was counted once. CDR3 coding DNA: TGTGCCAGCAGCCAAGGGCTAGCAGATACGCAGTATTTT. Translation gives CASSQGLADTQYF. V gene TRBV3-1 (or the pseudogene TRBV3-2) combines with J gene TRBJ2-3; no firm D call. Per germline, CDR1 LGHDT and CDR2 YNNKEL (reference sequence). This CDR3 has 13 residues. With 1 base removed from V and 4 bases from J, the gap between germline ends came to 6 bases.

The chain links TRBV5-1 to TRBJ2-2; TRBD1 aligns across 7 bases. The CDR3 consists of 17 residues. CDR1 is SGHRS and CDR2 is YFSETQ in the germline V gene. With V trimmed by 4 bases and J by 2 bases, 11 bases remained unmatched. CDR3 region: CASSIPTGQTNTGELFF. CDR3 DNA: TGCGCCAGCAGCATACCGACGGGACAGACAAACACCGGGGAGCTGTTTTTT.

This clone turned up a few times. The chain has TRBV7-2 and TRBJ2-2, with D possibly being TRBD2 (5 bases). CDR3 length: 15 residues. Trimming removed 3 bases from V and 6 bases from J, with 14 bases in between. The germline CDR1 and CDR2 sequences are SGHTA and FQGNSA. The CDR3 nucleotides read TGTGCCAGCAGCTTGGGCAGGCTCGGGGCCGGGGAGCTGTTTTTT. Translation: CASSLGRLGAGELFF.

CDR3 residues: CASSENTGEVFYEQYV. The CDR3 nucleotides read TGTGCCAGCAGCGAAAATACAGGGGAGGTGTTCTACGAGCAGTACGTC. The V gene is TRBV21-1, the J gene TRBJ2-7; TRBD1, the D gene given by the table, was not confirmed from the DNA. TRBV21-1 is reported as a pseudogene. The CDR3 spans 16 residues.

In its sample, this clone ranks as medium-sized. The J gene is TRBJ1-3, the V gene TRBV10-3; D ambiguous. The CDR3 is 16 amino acids. In germline, CDR1 is ENHRY, CDR2 SYGVKD. Trimming took 0 bases from V and 3 from J, leaving 12 bases between them. The CDR3 protein is CAISESPNNGGNTIYF. The CDR3 DNA reads as TGTGCCATCAGTGAGTCCCCCAATAACGGTGGAAACACCATATATTTT.